The sequence of this T cell receptor (beta chain) was determined in a study of blood T cell repertoires in COVID-19. Sequencing used immunoSEQ multiplex PCR; TCRdb keeps in-frame clones, though not all of them. The sample yields some 250,000 clones, around 92% seen once. The receptor was derived from a woman in her 30s with acute COVID-19. The sequenced material came from PBMCs or T cells enriched from blood (not recorded which).

CDR3 DNA sequence: TGTGCCAGCAGCGTAAGTCAGGGGGCGCAGGGTAATGAAAAACTGTTTTTT. Amino acids: CASSVSQGAQGNEKLFF. This rearrangement joins TRBV9 to TRBJ1-4; 8 bases are a match to TRBD1. The V segment lost 1 base and the J segment 4 bases; nucleotides outside the gene matches: 9. Looked up from germline, CDR1 is SGDLS and CDR2 is YYNGEE. The CDR3 sequence is 17 residues long.